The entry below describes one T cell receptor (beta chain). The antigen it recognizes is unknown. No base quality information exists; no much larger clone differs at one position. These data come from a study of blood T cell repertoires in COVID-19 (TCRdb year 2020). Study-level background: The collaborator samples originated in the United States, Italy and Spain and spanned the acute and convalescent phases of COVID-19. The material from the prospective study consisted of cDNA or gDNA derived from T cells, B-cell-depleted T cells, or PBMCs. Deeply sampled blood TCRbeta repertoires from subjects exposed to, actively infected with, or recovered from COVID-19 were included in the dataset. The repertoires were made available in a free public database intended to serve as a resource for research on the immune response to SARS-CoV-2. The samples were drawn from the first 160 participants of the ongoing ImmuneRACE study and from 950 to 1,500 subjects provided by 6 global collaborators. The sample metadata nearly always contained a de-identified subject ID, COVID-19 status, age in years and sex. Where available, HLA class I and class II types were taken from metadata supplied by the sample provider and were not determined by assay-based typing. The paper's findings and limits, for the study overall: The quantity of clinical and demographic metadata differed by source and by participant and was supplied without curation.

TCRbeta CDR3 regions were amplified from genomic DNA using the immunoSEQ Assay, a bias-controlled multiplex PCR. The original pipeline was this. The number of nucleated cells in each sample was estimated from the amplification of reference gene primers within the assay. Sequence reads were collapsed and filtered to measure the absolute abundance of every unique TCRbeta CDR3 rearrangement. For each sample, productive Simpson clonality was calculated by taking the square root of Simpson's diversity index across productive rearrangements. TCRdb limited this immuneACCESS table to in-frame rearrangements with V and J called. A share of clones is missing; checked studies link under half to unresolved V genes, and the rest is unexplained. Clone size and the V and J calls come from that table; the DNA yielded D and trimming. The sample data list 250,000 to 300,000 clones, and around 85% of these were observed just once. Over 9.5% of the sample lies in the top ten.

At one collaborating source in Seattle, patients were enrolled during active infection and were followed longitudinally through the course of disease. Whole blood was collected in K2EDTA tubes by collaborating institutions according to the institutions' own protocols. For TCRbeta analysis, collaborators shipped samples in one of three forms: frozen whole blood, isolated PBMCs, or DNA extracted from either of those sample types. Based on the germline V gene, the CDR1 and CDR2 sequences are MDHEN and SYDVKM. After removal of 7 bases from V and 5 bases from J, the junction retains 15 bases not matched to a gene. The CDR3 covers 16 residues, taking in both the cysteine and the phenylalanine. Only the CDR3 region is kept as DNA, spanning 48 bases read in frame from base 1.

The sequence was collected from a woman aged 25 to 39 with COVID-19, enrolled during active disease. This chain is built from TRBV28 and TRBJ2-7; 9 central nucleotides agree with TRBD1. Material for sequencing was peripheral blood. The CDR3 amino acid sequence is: CASTTHRDRAPHEQYF. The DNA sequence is TGTGCCAGCACCACTCACCGGGACAGGGCACCCCACGAGCAGTACTTC.